This TCR beta chain is from a study of blood T cell repertoires in COVID-19. Study background: Sources were T cells, B-cell-depleted T cells, or PBMCs; the material itself was cDNA or gDNA.

Original processing methods: Amplified reference gene primers provided the basis for estimating nucleated cell counts. Produced via immunoSEQ multiplex PCR; TCRdb's table is partial and in-frame only. V, J and clone size are those of that table, while D and trimming were read from the DNA. Of more than 95,000 clones listed, more than 80% are singletons. Seattle enrolled patients during active infection and tracked them longitudinally. The clonotype comes from a woman older than 75 with COVID-19, enrolled during active disease. Sequencing was done on a sample of peripheral blood.

The chain's CDR3 is CSARQGINEQYF. For the CDR3, the DNA is TGCAGCGCCCGGCAGGGGATCAACGAGCAGTACTTC. This rearrangement joins TRBV29-1 to TRBJ2-7; D is possibly TRBD1 (6 bases). Per the germline V gene, CDR1 is SQVTM and CDR2 is ANQGSEA. The CDR3 loop spans 12 amino acids. V was trimmed by 7 bases and J by 5 bases, leaving 15 bases between them.